This T cell receptor (beta chain) is drawn from a study of regulatory T cells in long-lasting Graves disease. Study-wide points: It was in persistent disease that TRBV28, TRBJ1-2 and TRBJ2-5 were favored. Results may be inaccurate due to the small sample size. Peripheral blood alone, not thyroid tissue, underwent study.

Both iRepertoire HTBI primers and Arm-PCR of CDR3 regions were used to build the TCR beta libraries. TCRdb redid the calling of the multiplex PCR reads with MiXCR, one entry per CDR3 protein. The data contain about 460,000 distinct CDR3 sequences, roughly 23% of them seen just once; the ten biggest clones take up over 10%. The germline V gene encodes CDR1 LNHDA and CDR2 SQIVND (reference sequence). Between the trimmed V and J ends, which lost 3 bases and 5 bases, there was a span of 10 bases. The CDR3 is made up of 14 amino acids. Time point denoted: persistent/refractory GD, antithyroid drugs over 5 years with positive TRAb. Following extraction of RNA from PBMCs, that RNA was used to make the TCR library. Remarks on this clonotype: Its antigen is not identified.

The material sequenced was peripheral blood mononuclear cells (PBMCs), taken when the disease was refractory, from a patient treated with antithyroid drugs. The clonotype comes from a female donor with Graves disease. V usage is TRBV19 and J usage is TRBJ2-2, with D uncertain. CDR3 in DNA: TGTGCCAGTAGTATGATGGTGAGGACCGGGGAGCTGTTTTTT. Its protein product is CASSMMVRTGELFF. Drawing the rest from reference TRBV19 and TRBJ2-2, the complete variable domain is DGGITQSPKYLFRKEGQNVTLSCEQNLNHDAMYWYRQDPGQGLRLIYYSQIVNDFQKGDIAEGYSVSREKKESFPLTVTSAQKNPTAFYLCASSMMVRTGELFFGEGSRLTVL.